The 25 T cell receptor beta chains presented below share a single source sample, sequenced in a study of T cell responses to AZD1222 COVID-19 vaccine. The table came from immunoSEQ multiplex PCR; TCRdb's copy has only in-frame clones and leaves some out. Among some 150,000 clones, nearly 90% were seen once, and the ten largest hold about 5%. Sequencing used peripheral blood, obtained 28 days after the second dose of the MenACWY control vaccine. The receptors shown here come from an adult who received the MenACWY meningococcal vaccine as a control.

The gene calls are TRBV6-1 and TRBJ1-1; 7 nucleotides line up with TRBD1. The CDR3 has 15 amino acids. CDR1 MNHNS and CDR2 SASEGT come from the germline V gene. Germline trimming cut 3 bases from V and 6 bases from J; bases unmatched to any gene: 10. CDR3 sequence: CASSDPGGGRAEAFF. For the CDR3, the DNA is TGTGCCAGCAGTGACCCAGGGGGGGGGAGGGCTGAAGCTTTCTTT.

The genes are TRBV7-8 and TRBJ2-4; D perhaps matches TRBD2 (6 bases). The CDR3 totals 13 residues. V lost 5 bases and J lost 15, with 20 bases in between. CDR1 and CDR2 (germline): SGHVS, FQNEAQ. The CDR3 DNA reads TGTGCCAGCAGCCCCCTTCGTCGGGGAGGCCCGTACTTC. It yields the protein CASSPLRRGGPYF.

V usage is TRBV9 and J usage is TRBJ1-4; D is uncertain. The length of the CDR3 is 13 residues. The V gene's germline CDR1 is SGDLS and CDR2 YYNGEE. The germline V and J ends were trimmed by 4 bases and 4 bases, with 8 bases remaining between them. CDR3: CASSPQLNEKLFF. DNA for the CDR3: TGTGCCAGCAGCCCACAGCTTAATGAAAAACTGTTTTTT.

The rearrangement links TRBV6-6 to TRBJ2-7; D not resolved. The length of the CDR3 is 12 residues. V was shortened by 6 bases and J by 3 bases, with 9 bases between the two germline ends. Per the germline V gene, CDR1 is MNHNY and CDR2 is SVGAGI (reference sequence). DNA of the CDR3: TGTGCCAGCAGAATGGGGAACTACGAGCAGTACTTC. As protein: CASRMGNYEQYF.

The chain joins TRBV7-8 to TRBJ1-4; 7 bases are a match to TRBD1. Trimming at V came to 2 bases and at J to 7 bases, leaving 7 bases not matched to a gene. The CDR3 is 15 residues long. CDR1 and CDR2 (germline): SGHVS, FQNEAQ. DNA of the CDR3: TGTGCCAGCAGCTTATTTGACAGGGCGGCTGAAAAACTGTTTTTT. Translation gives CASSLFDRAAEKLFF.

J is TRBJ1-2 and V is TRBV19; possibly TRBD1 for D (5 bases). This CDR3 contains 19 residues. Germline assignment: CDR1 LNHDA and CDR2 SQIVND (reference sequence). The V end lost 4 bases, the J end lost 0 bases, and 24 bases lay between the germline ends. CDR3 in DNA: TGTGCCAGTAGTAACCCAACATTGTTGTGGGGACTAGCTAACTATGGCTACACCTTC. Amino acids: CASSNPTLLWGLANYGYTF.

The chain couples TRBV4-2 to TRBJ1-2, with a weak D call TRBD1 (6 bases). Germline lookup yields CDR1 LGHNA and CDR2 YNFKEQ. Trimming pared 4 bases from V and 6 bases from J, leaving 18 bases between. This CDR3 contains 15 residues. CDR3 DNA: TGTGCCAGCAGCCTCCTGGAGCAGGGGTGGCATGGCTACACCTTC. Translation: CASSLLEQGWHGYTF.

The genes are TRBV2 and TRBJ1-1, with D hard to call. The CDR3 contains 14 residues. The V end was cut by 8 bases, the J end by 0 bases, with 13 bases between. Germline CDR1 is SNHLY and CDR2 is FYNNEI. The CDR3 DNA follows: TGTGCCAGCCGGCAGATCTTCATGAACACTGAAGCTTTCTTT. This sequence encodes CASRQIFMNTEAFF.

The chain carries TRBV5-1 and TRBJ2-1, with D possibly being TRBD2 (7 bases). Trimming removed 7 bases from V and 3 bases from J, with 11 bases in between. Germline CDR1 SGHRS, CDR2 YFSETQ. The CDR3 extends over 13 amino acids. The CDR3 bases are TGCGCCAGCGAAGGGGGGGTCTACAATGAGCAGTTCTTC. It codes for CASEGGVYNEQFF.

The chain uses TRBV5-4 and TRBJ2-1; D might be TRBD2 (7 bases). The germline V gene has CDR1 SGHNT and CDR2 YYREEE (reference sequence). This CDR3 comprises 13 residues. V gave up 2 bases and J gave up 10 bases, with 13 bases separating them. CDR3 residues: CASSLRGGQEQFF. The CDR3, as DNA: TGTGCCAGCAGCTTAAGGGGGGGCCAAGAGCAGTTCTTC. Full variable domain (remainder filled in from reference TRBV5-4 and TRBJ2-1): ETGVTQSPTHLIKTRGQQVTLRCSSQSGHNTVSWYQQALGQGPQFIFQYYREEENGRGNFPPRFSGLQFPNYSSELNVNALELDDSALYLCASSLRGGQEQFFGPGTRLTVL.

J is TRBJ1-2 and V is TRBV4-2; D is unresolved. There are 16 residues in the CDR3. V was shortened by 0 bases and J by 8 bases, with 19 bases between the two germline ends. In germline, CDR1 is LGHNA, CDR2 YNFKEQ. The CDR3 DNA is TGTGCCAGCAGCCAAGATCGTCGCAGCTCCGTCTTAGGCTACACCTTC. Translation: CASSQDRRSSVLGYTF.

The chain joins TRBV6-5 to TRBJ1-6; D may be TRBD1 (5 bases). Looked up from germline, CDR1 is MNHEY and CDR2 is SVGAGI. The CDR3 is made up of 13 amino acids. V lost 7 bases to trimming and J lost 10 bases, with 14 bases between them. The DNA for the CDR3 is TGTGCCAGCAAAATAACAGGCGGCTCACCCCTCCACTTT. Encoded protein: CASKITGGSPLHF.

The rearrangement joins TRBV10-3 to TRBJ1-3; possible D gene TRBD1, 6 bases. Between the trimmed V and J ends, which lost 8 bases and 4 bases, there was a span of 12 bases. This CDR3 has 13 residues. The germline V gene has CDR1 ENHRY and CDR2 SYGVKD. The CDR3 sequence is CAIRGQEGNTIYF. CDR3 nucleotide sequence: TGTGCCATCCGGGGGCAGGAGGGAAACACCATATATTTT.

The genes are TRBV29-1 and TRBJ1-5, with 7 bases fitting TRBD1. Germline CDR1 reads SQVTM; CDR2 reads ANQGSEA. V lost 6 bases, J lost 4 bases, and 15 bases stayed unmatched. The CDR3 is 16 residues long. Written as DNA, the CDR3 is TGCAGCGTCCTCGGGGTAGCAGGGGGGACGAATCAGCCCCAGCATTTT. It is translated as CSVLGVAGGTNQPQHF. The variable domain in full, with the rest retrieved from reference TRBV29-1 and TRBJ1-5, is SAVISQKPSRDICQRGTSLTIQCQVDSQVTMMFWYRQQPGQSLTLIATANQGSEATYESGFVIDKFPISRPNLTFSTLTVSNMSPEDSSIYLCSVLGVAGGTNQPQHFGDGTRLSIL.

On this clone itself: The sample has other DNA sequences that encode this CDR3 too. This rearrangement joins TRBV3-1 (or the pseudogene TRBV3-2) to TRBJ2-7; a possible D gene is TRBD2 (5 bases). CDR1 and CDR2 (germline): LGHDT, YNNKEL (reference sequence). This CDR3 has 13 residues. Trimming took 3 bases from V and 2 from J, leaving 8 bases between them. This CDR3 reads CASSHSGPYEQYF. The CDR3, as DNA: TGTGCCAGCAGCCACAGCGGTCCCTACGAGCAGTACTTC.

The chain employs TRBV18 and TRBJ2-3, with TRBD2 matching 9 bases. CDR1 is KGHSH, CDR2 LQKENI, per germline. V lost 3 bases to trimming and J lost 1 base; unmatched junction nucleotides: 2. The CDR3 is made up of 15 amino acids. The CDR3 reads CASSPQRGGTDTQYF. The CDR3 DNA reads TGTGCCAGCTCACCCCAGCGGGGGGGCACAGATACGCAGTATTTT.

This clone was detected only a few times. This chain joins TRBV29-1 and TRBJ2-1; 11 bases line up with TRBD2. V lost 0 bases and J lost 4; bases outside the gene matches: 8. This CDR3 is built from 17 residues. Germline loops: CDR1 SQVTM, CDR2 ANQGSEA. The CDR3 sequence: CSVEDLLAGGWYNEQFF. CDR3 DNA sequence: TGCAGCGTTGAAGACCTGTTAGCGGGAGGGTGGTACAATGAGCAGTTCTTC.

The chain couples TRBV5-1 to TRBJ1-2; D is unresolved. From germline, CDR1 is SGHRS and CDR2 YFSETQ. This CDR3 contains 12 residues. V lost 5 bases and J lost 4, with 9 bases in between. The CDR3: CASSPDLYGYTF. The CDR3 DNA sequence: TGCGCCAGCAGTCCCGACCTCTATGGCTACACCTTC.

The V and J genes are TRBV7-9 and TRBJ1-6; D unresolved. The V gene's germline CDR1 is SEHNR and CDR2 FQNEAQ (reference sequence). V lost 2 bases, J lost 5 bases, and 16 bases lay in between. CDR3 length equals 17 residues. CDR3 loop: CASSLSPVPEHNSPLHF. In nucleotides, the CDR3 is TGTGCCAGCAGCTTAAGCCCGGTCCCCGAGCATAATTCACCCCTCCACTTT.

The chain combines TRBV18 with TRBJ1-2, with 8 bases matching TRBD1. Germline loops: CDR1 KGHSH, CDR2 LQKENI. The CDR3 consists of 13 residues. V was clipped by 6 bases and J by 2 bases; unmatched bases: 2. The CDR3 protein is CASSRQGNYGYTF. Written as DNA, the CDR3 is TGTGCCAGCTCTCGACAGGGGAACTATGGCTACACCTTC.

The rearrangement joins TRBV9 to TRBJ2-1, with D perhaps TRBD2 (5 bases). The CDR3 is 16 amino acids. CDR1 is SGDLS, CDR2 YYNGEE, per germline. Trimming removed 3 bases from V and 8 bases from J, with 21 bases in between. Written as DNA, the CDR3 is TGTGCCAGCAGCGCAACCCCCGACGTCGGGGTCTATGAGCAGTTCTTC. This translates into CASSATPDVGVYEQFF.

This chain uses TRBV7-9 with TRBJ2-3; 7 bases agree with TRBD1. Looked up from germline, CDR1 is SEHNR and CDR2 is FQNEAQ (reference sequence). Trimming removed 5 bases from V and 3 bases from J; junction bases left unmatched: 5. There are 14 residues in the CDR3. The CDR3 here is CASSPGTATDTQYF. As DNA, the CDR3 is TGTGCCAGCAGCCCCGGGACAGCGACAGATACGCAGTATTTT.

The chain recombines TRBV6-5 with TRBJ1-4, with 7 bases that match TRBD1. With 6 bases clipped from V and 8 bases from J, the junction kept 9 bases outside the gene matches. CDR3 size: 14 residues. CDR1 is MNHEY, CDR2 SVGAGI, per germline. The CDR3 loop is CASSLDRMNEKLFF. In DNA, the CDR3 is TGTGCCAGCAGCCTGGACAGGATGAACGAAAAACTGTTTTTT.

V and J are TRBV3-1 (or the pseudogene TRBV3-2) and TRBJ1-5; the D is unclear. Germline V lookup: CDR1 LGHDT, CDR2 YNNKEL (reference sequence). This CDR3 is 13 amino acids long. V dropped 0 bases and J dropped 7 bases, with 7 bases sitting between them. The CDR3 DNA sequence: TGTGCCAGCAGCCAAGATTTCGAACAGCCCCAGCATTTT. This gives the protein CASSQDFEQPQHF.

Only one count was recorded for this clone. This chain uses TRBV29-1 with TRBJ2-2, with D possibly called TRBD1 or TRBD2 (5 bases each). Between the trimmed V and J ends, which lost 6 bases and 7 bases, there was a span of 12 bases. Germline-derived CDR1 and CDR2 are SQVTM and ANQGSEA. The CDR3 has 12 residues. Here the CDR3 reads CSVGTRNGELFF. In nucleotides, the CDR3 is TGCAGCGTGGGGACCCGGAACGGGGAGCTGTTTTTT.